Included here is one T cell receptor beta chain sequence, with context. The sample belongs to a study of T cells expressing NK-cell markers. CDR1 and CDR2 from the germline V gene are MNHEY and SMNVEV (reference sequence). CDR3 length: 14 residues. From its re-call of the 5' RACE reads, TCRdb lists each CDR3 protein once, without DNA. The table lists roughly 150,000 distinct CDR3 sequences. The chain employs TRBV27 and TRBJ2-7; TCRdb selects TRBD1, and the lack of DNA leaves this call unchecked. The receptor was derived from a woman aged 18 to 75 in good health. Sample: blood T cells: a sorted CD56 or NKG2C T cell subset, CD4+ or CD8+ T cells, or bulk PBMC T cells (not recorded which). The CDR3 region is CASTPGTGIYEQYF.